These 10 T cell receptor beta chains were all obtained from the same sample, sequenced in a study of blood T cell repertoires in COVID-19. Only in-frame clones appear in the TCRdb table, and some are missing; sequencing was by immunoSEQ multiplex PCR. The sample comprises 470,000 or so clones, 80% to 90% of which are singletons, and 4% to 5.5% rests with the top ten. Material: peripheral blood. The receptors were sampled from a woman aged 25 to 39 with acute or convalescent COVID-19.

The chain is built from TRBV12-2 and TRBJ2-3; the DNA was not used to check the table's D call, TRBD1. TRBV12-2 is classified as a pseudogene. CDR3 length: 19 amino acids. The CDR3 bases are TGTGCAAGTCGCTTAGTTCCTAGCGAACCGGGACAGATCACAGATACGCAGTATTTT. Protein product: CASRLVPSEPGQITDTQYF.

V is TRBV3-1 (or the pseudogene TRBV3-2) and J is TRBJ1-3; no clear D gene. This CDR3 is 14 amino acids long. Per germline, CDR1 LGHDT and CDR2 YNNKEL (reference sequence). V was shortened by 4 bases and J by 0 bases, with 7 bases between the two germline ends. The CDR3 coding sequence is TGTGCCAGCAGCCCGAGGGACTCTGGAAACACCATATATTTT. It is translated as CASSPRDSGNTIYF.

V and J are TRBV4-1 and TRBJ2-2, with 7 nucleotides matching TRBD2. The CDR3 has 16 amino acids. With V trimmed by 4 bases and J by 3 bases, 8 bases remained unmatched. Germline V gene data show CDR1 as MGHRA and CDR2 as YSYEKL. DNA for the CDR3: TGCGCCAGCAGCCGCGAGGCGGGGGTCGACACCGGGGAGCTGTTTTTT. Residues: CASSREAGVDTGELFF.

The chain combines TRBV5-1 with TRBJ2-1; 11 bases are shared with TRBD1. This CDR3 comprises 16 residues. The trim removed 6 bases at V and 4 bases at J, leaving 9 bases unmatched. Germline V lookup: CDR1 SGHRS, CDR2 YFSETQ. The CDR3 loop reads CASTPSGTGGYNEQFF. CDR3 coding DNA: TGCGCCAGCACCCCCTCTGGGACAGGGGGTTACAATGAGCAGTTCTTC.

This clone was seen a single time. This chain connects TRBV7-6 to TRBJ1-6; unclear D gene. The V end lost 3 bases, the J end lost 10 bases, and 16 bases lay between the germline ends. The CDR3 spans 15 residues. Looked up from germline, CDR1 is SGHVS and CDR2 is FNYEAQ. The CDR3 region has the DNA TGTGCCAGCAGCTTTTTGGAGGGCGGGTGGTCACCCCTCCACTTT. Its translation: CASSFLEGGWSPLHF.

The J gene is TRBJ2-1, the V gene TRBV4-1, with 10 bases fitting TRBD1. Per germline, CDR1 MGHRA and CDR2 YSYEKL. V was pared by 3 bases and J by 1 base, with 6 bases of the junction left unmatched. This CDR3 region has 17 residues. CDR3 nucleotide sequence: TGCGCCAGCAGCCAGAGCTTGGGACAGGGGTCCTACAATGAGCAGTTCTTC. Its translation is CASSQSLGQGSYNEQFF.

The chain uses TRBV2 and TRBJ2-7; tentative D call: TRBD1 (6 bases). V was pared by 3 bases and J by 4 bases, with 7 bases between. The CDR3 extends over 12 amino acids. Germline values: CDR1 SNHLY, CDR2 FYNNEI. In nucleotides, the CDR3 is TGTGCCAGCAGTGACAGGGGATACGAGCAGTACTTC. This gives the protein CASSDRGYEQYF.

This clone was detected only a few times. This sequence joins TRBV6-5 and TRBJ2-1; 9 bases agree with TRBD2. The germline CDR1 and CDR2 sequences are MNHEY and SVGAGI. Trimming cost V 5 bases and J 6 bases; bases outside gene matches: 8. This CDR3 comprises 15 residues. CDR3 protein: CASSPRGLAGNEQFF. The CDR3 coding sequence is TGTGCCAGCAGTCCCCGGGGACTAGCAGGCAATGAGCAGTTCTTC.

The J gene is TRBJ2-2, the V gene TRBV5-1, with D possibly matching TRBD1 (6 bases). The germline V gene has CDR1 SGHRS and CDR2 YFSETQ. CDR3 length: 13 amino acids. V gave up 6 bases and J gave up 1 base, with 7 bases separating them. The CDR3 is CASKQGNTGELFF. CDR3 in DNA: TGCGCCAGCAAACAGGGGAACACCGGGGAGCTGTTTTTT.

The count of this clone is one. V usage is TRBV24-1 and J usage is TRBJ1-5, with D unresolved. Trimming took off 8 bases at V and 5 bases at J, with 15 bases between the two ends. CDR3 length: 14 amino acids. Looked up from germline, CDR1 is KGHDR and CDR2 is SFDVKD. This CDR3 is CATTRRRDDQPQHF. As DNA, the CDR3 is TGTGCCACCACGCGGAGGCGCGACGATCAGCCCCAGCATTTT.